This passage covers 3 T cell receptor beta chains from one sample sequenced in a study of T cells in Graves' hyperthyroidism and ophthalmopathy. The TCR beta CDR3 regions underwent amplification using RNA transcripts as the source. The HTBI primer set served for first-round RT-PCR of the TCR CDR3. From the multiplex PCR reads, TCRdb called clonotypes with MiXCR, one entry per CDR3 protein. The data hold 94,000 or so distinct CDR3 sequences, with over 50% observed a single time. Material for sequencing was blood. The receptors here all came from a woman between 40 and 50 years old with Graves' hyperthyroidism.

The V call is TRBV15, the J call TRBJ1-2; 8 nucleotides agree with TRBD1. The V segment lost 4 bases and the J segment 0 bases; nucleotides outside the gene matches: 7. The CDR3 has 16 residues. Germline values: CDR1 LNHNV, CDR2 YYDKDF (reference sequence). The CDR3 bases are TGTGCCACCAGCACCCGAGGACAGGGAGCTAACTATGGCTACACCTTC. As protein: CATSTRGQGANYGYTF. Full variable domain (rest looked up from reference TRBV15 and TRBJ1-2): DAMVIQNPRYQVTQFGKPVTLSCSQTLNHNVMYWYQQKSSQAPKLLFHYYDKDFNNEADTPDNFQSRRPNTSFCFLDIRSPGLGDTAMYLCATSTRGQGANYGYTFGSGTRLTVV.

CDR3 nucleotide sequence: TGCAGCGTTGAAGATCCCCGGGCGGACAGGGGAGATACGCAGTATTTT. It is translated as CSVEDPRADRGDTQYF. J is TRBJ2-3 and V is TRBV29-1; 9 bases agree with TRBD1. The CDR3 sequence is 16 residues long. Trimming took 0 bases from V and 5 from J; bases not matched to a gene: 9. The germline gives CDR1 SQVTM, CDR2 ANQGSEA.

This clonotype showed up many times. The V gene is TRBV24-1, the J gene TRBJ2-7; unclear D gene. CDR1 and CDR2 from the germline V gene are KGHDR and SFDVKD. This CDR3 contains 11 residues. V was cut by 3 bases and J by 5 bases, with 4 bases left in between. CDR3 sequence reads: CATSDGDEQYF. CDR3 DNA sequence: TGTGCCACCAGTGATGGGGACGAGCAGTACTTC.